This record covers a single T cell receptor beta chain. The record originates from a study of blood T cell repertoires in COVID-19. Data came from immunoSEQ multiplex PCR; TCRdb stores just in-frame clones and leaves some out. The sample includes 400,000 to 550,000 clones, 70% to 90% of them seen just once. The participants were between roughly 18 and 100 years old and came from about two dozen US areas. The sequenced sample consisted of PBMCs or T cells enriched from blood (not recorded which). The sequence came from a woman younger than 30 with acute COVID-19.

CDR3 sequence (DNA): TGTGCCAGCAGCGTACAGGGGGCAGGCAATCAGCCCCAGCATTTT. Translating it yields CASSVQGAGNQPQHF. This chain connects TRBV5-5 to TRBJ1-5; 9 bases fit TRBD1. The CDR3 runs 15 residues. Trimming removed 4 bases from V and 2 bases from J; junction bases left unmatched: 4. Germline CDR1 and CDR2: SGHKS and YYEKEE (reference sequence).